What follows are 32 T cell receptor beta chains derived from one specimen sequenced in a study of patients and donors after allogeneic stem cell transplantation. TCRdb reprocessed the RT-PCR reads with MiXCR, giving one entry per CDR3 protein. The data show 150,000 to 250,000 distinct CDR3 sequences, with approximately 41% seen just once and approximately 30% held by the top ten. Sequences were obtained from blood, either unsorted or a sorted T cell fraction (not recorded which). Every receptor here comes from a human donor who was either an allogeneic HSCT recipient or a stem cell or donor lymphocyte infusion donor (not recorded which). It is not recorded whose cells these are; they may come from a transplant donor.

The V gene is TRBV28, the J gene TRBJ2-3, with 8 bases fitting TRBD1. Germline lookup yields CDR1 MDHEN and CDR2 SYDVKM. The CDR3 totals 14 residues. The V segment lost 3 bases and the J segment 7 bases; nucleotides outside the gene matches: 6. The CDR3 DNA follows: TGTGCCAGCAGTTTTAGGACAGGGCGGAATACGCAGTATTTT. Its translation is CASSFRTGRNTQYF.

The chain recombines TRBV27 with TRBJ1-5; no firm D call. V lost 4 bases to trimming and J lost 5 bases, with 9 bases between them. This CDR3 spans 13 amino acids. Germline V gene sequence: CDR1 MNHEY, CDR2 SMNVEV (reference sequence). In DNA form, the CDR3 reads TGTGCCAGCAGTTCCGACACTTATCAGCCCCAGCATTTT. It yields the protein CASSSDTYQPQHF.

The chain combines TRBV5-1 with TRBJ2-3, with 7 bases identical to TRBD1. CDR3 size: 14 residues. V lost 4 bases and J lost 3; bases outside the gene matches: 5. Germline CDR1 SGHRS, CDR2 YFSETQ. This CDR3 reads CASSPDRATDTQYF. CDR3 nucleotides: TGCGCCAGCAGCCCAGACAGGGCAACAGATACGCAGTATTTT.

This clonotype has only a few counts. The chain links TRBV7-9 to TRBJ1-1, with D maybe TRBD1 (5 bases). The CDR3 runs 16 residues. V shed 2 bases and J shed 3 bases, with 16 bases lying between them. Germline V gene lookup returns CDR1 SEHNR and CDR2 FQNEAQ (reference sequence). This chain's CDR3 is CASSLRGRVKHTEAFF. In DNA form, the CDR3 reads TGTGCCAGCAGCTTAAGGGGTCGGGTAAAACACACTGAAGCTTTCTTT.

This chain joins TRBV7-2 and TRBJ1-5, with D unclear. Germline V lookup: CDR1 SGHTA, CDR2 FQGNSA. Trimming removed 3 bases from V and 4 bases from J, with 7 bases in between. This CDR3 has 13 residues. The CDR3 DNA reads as TGTGCCAGCAGCTTGGCATTTAATCAGCCCCAGCATTTT. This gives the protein CASSLAFNQPQHF.

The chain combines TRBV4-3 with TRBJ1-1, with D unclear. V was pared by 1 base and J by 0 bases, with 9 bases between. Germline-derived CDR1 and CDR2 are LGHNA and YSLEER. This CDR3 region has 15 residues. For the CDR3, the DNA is TGCGCCAGCAGCCAAGGGGAGTTTATGAACACTGAAGCTTTCTTT. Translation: CASSQGEFMNTEAFF.

The CDR3: CASSRGVSQGDYGYTF. CDR3 nucleotide sequence: TGTGCCAGCAGCCGTGGGGTCTCGCAGGGGGACTATGGCTACACCTTC. The chain links TRBV7-7 to TRBJ1-2; 7 bases line up with TRBD1. The germline CDR1 and CDR2 sequences are SSHAT and FNYEAQ (reference sequence). Germline trimming cut 5 bases from V and 3 bases from J; bases unmatched to any gene: 12. The CDR3 loop spans 16 amino acids.

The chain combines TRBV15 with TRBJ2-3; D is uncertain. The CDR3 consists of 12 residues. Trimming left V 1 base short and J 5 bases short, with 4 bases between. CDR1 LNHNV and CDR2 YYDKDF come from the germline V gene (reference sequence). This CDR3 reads CATSRALDTQYF. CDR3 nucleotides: TGTGCCACCAGCAGAGCCCTAGATACGCAGTATTTT.

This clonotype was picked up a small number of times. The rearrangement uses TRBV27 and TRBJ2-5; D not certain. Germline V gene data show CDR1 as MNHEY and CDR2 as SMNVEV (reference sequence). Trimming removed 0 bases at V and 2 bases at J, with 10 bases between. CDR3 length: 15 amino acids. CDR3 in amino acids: CASSLSSGFQETQYF. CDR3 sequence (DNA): TGTGCCAGCAGTTTATCGTCCGGGTTTCAAGAGACCCAGTACTTC.

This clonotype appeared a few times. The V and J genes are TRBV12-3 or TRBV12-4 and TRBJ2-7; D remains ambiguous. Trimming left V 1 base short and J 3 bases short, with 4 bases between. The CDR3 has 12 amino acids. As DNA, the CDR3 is TGTGCCAGCAGTTTAGGCCGCTACGAGCAGTACTTC. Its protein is CASSLGRYEQYF.

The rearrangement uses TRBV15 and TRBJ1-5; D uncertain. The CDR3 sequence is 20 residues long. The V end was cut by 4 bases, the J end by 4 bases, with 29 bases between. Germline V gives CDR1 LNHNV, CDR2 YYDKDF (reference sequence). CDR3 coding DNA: TGTGCCACCAGCAAAAGATGGAGGAGTCGAGGGATTCTCGCAAATCAGCCCCAGCATTTT. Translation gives CATSKRWRSRGILANQPQHF.

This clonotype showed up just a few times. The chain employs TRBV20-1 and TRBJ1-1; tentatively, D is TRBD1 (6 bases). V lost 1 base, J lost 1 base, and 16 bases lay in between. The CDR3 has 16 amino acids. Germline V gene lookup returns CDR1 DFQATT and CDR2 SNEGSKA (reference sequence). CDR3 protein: CSARGVGTLRNTEAFF. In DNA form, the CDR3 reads TGCAGTGCTAGAGGGGTAGGGACATTGAGGAACACTGAAGCTTTCTTT.

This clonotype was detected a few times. CDR3 nucleotides: TGTGCCAGCAGCCCCCAGGGGGCCAATCAGCCCCAGCATTTT. Residues: CASSPQGANQPQHF. The V call is TRBV7-2, the J call TRBJ1-5, with TRBD1 identical over 8 bases. The V gene end was trimmed by 5 bases and the J gene end by 3 bases; junction bases not matched to a gene: 3. Germline V gene sequence: CDR1 SGHTA, CDR2 FQGNSA. This CDR3 spans 14 amino acids.

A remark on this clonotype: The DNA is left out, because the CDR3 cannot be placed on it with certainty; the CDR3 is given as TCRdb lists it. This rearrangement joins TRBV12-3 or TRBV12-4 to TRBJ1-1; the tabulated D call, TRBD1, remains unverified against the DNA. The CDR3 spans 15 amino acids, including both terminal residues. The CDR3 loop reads CASSSSTGGYTEAFF.

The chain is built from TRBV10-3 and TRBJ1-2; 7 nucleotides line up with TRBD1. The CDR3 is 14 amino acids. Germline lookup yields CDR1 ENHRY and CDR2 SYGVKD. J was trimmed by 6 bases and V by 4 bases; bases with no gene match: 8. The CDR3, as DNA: TGTGCCATCAGTGTCGACAGGGCTTACGATGGCTACACCTTC. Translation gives CAISVDRAYDGYTF.

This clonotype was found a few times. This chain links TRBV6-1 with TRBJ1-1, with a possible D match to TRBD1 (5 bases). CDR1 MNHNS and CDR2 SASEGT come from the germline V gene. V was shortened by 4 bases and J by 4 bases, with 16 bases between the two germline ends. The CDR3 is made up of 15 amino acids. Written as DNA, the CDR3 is TGTGCCAGCAGTGGGCGTACAACTAGGGGCACTGAAGCTTTCTTT. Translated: CASSGRTTRGTEAFF.

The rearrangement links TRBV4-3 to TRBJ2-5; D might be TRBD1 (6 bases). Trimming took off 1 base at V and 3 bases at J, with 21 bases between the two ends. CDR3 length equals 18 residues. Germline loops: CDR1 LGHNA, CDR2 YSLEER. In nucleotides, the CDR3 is TGCGCCAGCAGCCAAGTGGGGGCAGGGGCACGTTATAAAGAGACCCAGTACTTC. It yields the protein CASSQVGAGARYKETQYF.

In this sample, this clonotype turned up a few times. This CDR3 reads CASSLAGEQFF. CDR3 nucleotide sequence: TGTGCCAGCTCACTCGCAGGGGAGCAGTTCTTC. The gene calls are TRBV18 and TRBJ2-1; D is perhaps TRBD1 (5 bases). The CDR3 length is 11 residues. CDR1 KGHSH and CDR2 LQKENI come from the germline V gene. V lost 4 bases to trimming and J lost 10 bases, with 8 bases between them.

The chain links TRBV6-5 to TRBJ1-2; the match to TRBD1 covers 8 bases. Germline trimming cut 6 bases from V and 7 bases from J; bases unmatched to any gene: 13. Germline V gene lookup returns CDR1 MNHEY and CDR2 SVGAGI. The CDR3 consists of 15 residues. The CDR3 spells CASRPRTGPLTGYTF. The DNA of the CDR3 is TGTGCCAGCAGACCCCGGACAGGGCCACTGACTGGCTACACCTTC.

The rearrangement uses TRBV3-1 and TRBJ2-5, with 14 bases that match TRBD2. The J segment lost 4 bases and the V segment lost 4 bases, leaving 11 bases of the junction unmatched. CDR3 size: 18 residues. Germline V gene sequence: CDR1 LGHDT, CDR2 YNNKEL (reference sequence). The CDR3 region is CASSPGLAGAQTRETQYF. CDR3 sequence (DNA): TGTGCCAGCAGCCCGGGACTAGCGGGGGCCCAGACCCGAGAGACCCAGTACTTC.

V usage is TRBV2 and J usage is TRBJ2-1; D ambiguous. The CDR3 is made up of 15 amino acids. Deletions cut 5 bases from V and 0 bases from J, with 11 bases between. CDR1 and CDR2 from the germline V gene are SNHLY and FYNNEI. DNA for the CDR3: TGTGCCAGCAGTCCGGACCTCAGCTCCTACAATGAGCAGTTCTTC. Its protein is CASSPDLSSYNEQFF.

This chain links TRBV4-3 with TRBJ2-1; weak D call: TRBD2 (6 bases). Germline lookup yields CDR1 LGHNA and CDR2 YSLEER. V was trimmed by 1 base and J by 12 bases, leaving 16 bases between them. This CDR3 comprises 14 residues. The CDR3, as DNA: TGCGCCAGCAGCCAAGCCGGGACTGCAGCAGGGCAGTTCTTC. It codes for CASSQAGTAAGQFF.

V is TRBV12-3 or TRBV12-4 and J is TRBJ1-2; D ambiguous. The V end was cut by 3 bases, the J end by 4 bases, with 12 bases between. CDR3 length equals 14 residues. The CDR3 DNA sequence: TGTGCCAGCAGTTTTTTAAAGGGATCCTATGGCTACACCTTC. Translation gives CASSFLKGSYGYTF.

CDR3 DNA: TGTGCCAGCAGCTTGGACAGATCTCGGACTAACTATGGCTACACCTTC. This codes for CASSLDRSRTNYGYTF. J is TRBJ1-2 and V is TRBV5-6; D remains ambiguous. This CDR3 has 16 amino acids. The ends were cut back, 0 bases at V and 0 bases at J, with 12 bases in the middle. Germline V lookup: CDR1 SGHDT, CDR2 YYEEEE.

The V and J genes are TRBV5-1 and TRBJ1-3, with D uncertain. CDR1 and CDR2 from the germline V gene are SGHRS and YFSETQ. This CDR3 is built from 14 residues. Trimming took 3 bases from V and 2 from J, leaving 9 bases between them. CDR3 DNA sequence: TGCGCCAGCAGCTCCAGCGCGACTGGAAACACCATATATTTT. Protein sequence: CASSSSATGNTIYF.

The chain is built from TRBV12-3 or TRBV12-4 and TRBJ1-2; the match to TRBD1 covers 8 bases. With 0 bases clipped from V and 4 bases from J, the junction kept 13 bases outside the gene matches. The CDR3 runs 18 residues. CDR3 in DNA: TGTGCCAGCAGTTTAGCGTGTTCCCGGACAGGGCATTGCTATGGCTACACCTTC. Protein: CASSLACSRTGHCYGYTF.

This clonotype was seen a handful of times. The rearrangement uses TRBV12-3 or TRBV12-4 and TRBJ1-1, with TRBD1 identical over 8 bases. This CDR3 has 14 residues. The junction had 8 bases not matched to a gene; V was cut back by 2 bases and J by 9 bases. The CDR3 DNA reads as TGTGCCAGCAGTTTACAGGGGGCGCCCCCCAAAGCTTTCTTT. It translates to CASSLQGAPPKAFF.

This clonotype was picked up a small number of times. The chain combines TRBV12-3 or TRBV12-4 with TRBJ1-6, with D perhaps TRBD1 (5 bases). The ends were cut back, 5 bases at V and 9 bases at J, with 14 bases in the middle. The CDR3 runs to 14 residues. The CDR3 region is CASSPHGAGSPLHF. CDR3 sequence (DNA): TGTGCCAGCAGTCCTCACGGGGCGGGTTCACCCCTCCACTTT.

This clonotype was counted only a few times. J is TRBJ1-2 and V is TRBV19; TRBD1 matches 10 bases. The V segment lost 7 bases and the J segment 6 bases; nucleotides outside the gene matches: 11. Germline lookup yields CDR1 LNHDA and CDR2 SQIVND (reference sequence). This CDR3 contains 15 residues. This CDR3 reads CASTTRQGAENGYTF. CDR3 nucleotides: TGTGCCAGTACCACGAGACAGGGGGCGGAGAATGGCTACACCTTC.

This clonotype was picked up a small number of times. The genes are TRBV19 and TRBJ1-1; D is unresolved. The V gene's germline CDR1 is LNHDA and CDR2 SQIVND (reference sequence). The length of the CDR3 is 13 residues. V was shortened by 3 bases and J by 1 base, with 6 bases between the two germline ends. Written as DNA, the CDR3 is TGTGCCAGTAGTATTTGGGGGAACACTGAAGCTTTCTTT. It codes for CASSIWGNTEAFF.

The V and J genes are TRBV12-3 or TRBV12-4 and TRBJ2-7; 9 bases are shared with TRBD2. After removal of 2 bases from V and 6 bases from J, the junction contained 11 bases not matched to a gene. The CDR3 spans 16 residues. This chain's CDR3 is CASSLRAAGGPLEQYF. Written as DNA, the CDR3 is TGTGCCAGCAGTTTAAGGGCGGCGGGAGGGCCGCTCGAGCAGTACTTC.

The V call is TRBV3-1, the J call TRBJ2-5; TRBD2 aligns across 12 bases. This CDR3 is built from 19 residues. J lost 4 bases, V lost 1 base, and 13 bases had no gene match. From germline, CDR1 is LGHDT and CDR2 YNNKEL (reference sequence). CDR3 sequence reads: CASSQGGFSSGRGVETQYF. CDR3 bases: TGTGCCAGCAGCCAAGGAGGCTTTTCTAGCGGGAGGGGGGTAGAGACCCAGTACTTC.